Listed here are 6 T cell receptor beta chains from one sample, sequenced in a study of type 1 regulatory T cells. Study-level results: Tr1 cells had a more restricted TCR repertoire than non-Tr1 cells.

Their antigen targets remain unknown. From the reads, TCRdb called clonotypes with MiXCR, one entry per CDR3 protein. Here the sample spans roughly 6,200 distinct CDR3 sequences, 33% being singletons. Material for sequencing was cultured type 1 regulatory T (Tr1) cells, either the whole culture or a sorted fraction (not recorded which). These receptors all stem from a human donor in good health.

V usage is TRBV3-1 and J usage is TRBJ1-1; D possibly corresponds to TRBD1 (5 bases). CDR1 is LGHDT, CDR2 YNNKEL, per germline (reference sequence). V dropped 7 bases and J dropped 4 bases, with 13 bases sitting between them. The length of the CDR3 is 13 residues. The CDR3 loop is CASTKKGSTEAFF. As DNA, the CDR3 is TGTGCCAGCACAAAAAAGGGGAGCACTGAAGCTTTCTTT. The full variable domain, its missing parts supplied by reference TRBV3-1 and TRBJ1-1, is DTAVSQTPKYLVTQMGNDKSIKCEQNLGHDTMYWYKQDSKKFLKIMFSYNNKELIINETVPNRFSPKSPDKAHLNLHINSLELGDSAVYFCASTKKGSTEAFFGQGTRLTVV.

With regard to this clonotype: A far more abundant clone sits one base away, making this likely a read error. The chain joins TRBV4-3 to TRBJ2-1; no clear D. The CDR3 sequence is 15 residues long. Germline lookup yields CDR1 LGHNA and CDR2 YSLEER. The CDR3 nucleotides read TGTGCCAGCAGCCAAGATTACGGCGGAAACAATGTGCAGTTCTTC. It encodes CASSQDYGGNNVQFF.

This clonotype was counted a few times. The chain combines TRBV5-8 with TRBJ2-1; weak D call: TRBD1 (5 bases). The CDR3 loop spans 12 amino acids. The V gene's germline CDR1 is SGHTS and CDR2 YDEGEE. V dropped 9 bases and J dropped 6 bases, with 13 bases sitting between them. The CDR3 DNA follows: TGTGCCACCCAGGGTTACGGCAATGAGCAGTTCTTC. Translating it yields CATQGYGNEQFF.

A note on this clonotype: This may arise from a read error, as a much more abundant clone is one base away. In DNA form, the CDR3 reads TGTGCCAGCAGCCCTATACCGGGACAGGGTCGAAATACGCAGTATTTT. It translates to CASSPIPGQGRNTQYF. This sequence joins TRBV7-6 and TRBJ2-3, with 9 bases fitting TRBD1. V was pared by 5 bases and J by 7 bases, with 13 bases of the junction left unmatched. Germline assignment: CDR1 SGHVS and CDR2 FNYEAQ. The CDR3 loop spans 16 amino acids.

The chain is built from TRBV20-1 and TRBJ2-7; 11 bases line up with TRBD2. Germline lookup yields CDR1 DFQATT and CDR2 SNEGSKA (reference sequence). Germline trimming cut 6 bases from V and 4 bases from J; bases unmatched to any gene: 5. CDR3 length: 13 residues. CDR3 DNA: TGCAGTGCCAAACTAGCGGGAGTTTACGAGCAGTACTTC. Translating it yields CSAKLAGVYEQYF.

This clonotype is judged medium-sized. V is TRBV5-1 and J is TRBJ2-7; 7 nucleotides align to TRBD1. Germline V gene data show CDR1 as SGHRS and CDR2 as YFSETQ. The CDR3 is 14 amino acids. V lost 5 bases, J lost 2 bases, and 7 bases stayed unmatched. CDR3 DNA: TGCGCCAGCAGAACCGGGACAGCTACCTACGAGCAGTACTTC. Translated: CASRTGTATYEQYF.